Each of the 13 T cell receptor beta chains below was sequenced from the same sample in a study of CD8 T cells in Susac syndrome (dated by TCRdb to the late 2010s). Receptor libraries were prepared by the immunoSEQ multiplex PCR assay. RNA was extracted using the RNeasy kit, and about 0.45 to 1 microgram was reverse transcribed with random hexamers. TCRdb ran its own pipeline on the public reads, namely fastp trimming at Q25 and MiXCR clone calling, and kept in-frame beta chains. A single entry per CDR3 protein holds the most common genes and DNA from its merged rows. Across this sample there are a few hundred thousand distinct CDR3 sequences, with 89% seen only once. The ten most abundant clones make up approximately 0.18% of the sample. The sequenced sample consisted of CD8+ T cells from PBMCs. The source is a human donor with multiple sclerosis.

The genes are TRBV27 and TRBJ2-1; D may be TRBD2 (6 bases). Per the germline V gene, CDR1 is MNHEY and CDR2 is SMNVEV (reference sequence). The CDR3 totals 14 residues. Trimming removed 5 bases at V and 7 bases at J, with 15 bases between. The CDR3, as DNA: TGTGCCAGCAGTCCCCCGGGACTTCCAAATGAGCAGTTCTTC. This translates into CASSPPGLPNEQFF.

This chain joins TRBV4-2 and TRBJ2-1; D may be TRBD1 or TRBD2 (5 bases each). The CDR3 is 14 residues long. Trimming removed 6 bases from V and 8 bases from J, with 17 bases in between. CDR1 is LGHNA and CDR2 is YNFKEQ in the germline V gene. The CDR3 DNA reads TGTGCCAGCAGGGATACCGGGGCACGAGATGAGCAGTTCTTC. Translating it yields CASRDTGARDEQFF.

This sequence joins TRBV2 and TRBJ2-1, with 7 bases identical to TRBD2. The CDR3 runs to 16 residues. Germline CDR1 and CDR2: SNHLY and FYNNEI. Trimming at V came to 6 bases and at J to 0 bases, leaving 8 bases not matched to a gene. The CDR3 DNA reads TGTGCCAGCAGCCAACTAGCGCGAGGCTCCTACAATGAGCAGTTCTTC. Translating gives CASSQLARGSYNEQFF.

J is TRBJ1-5 and V is TRBV24-1, with 8 nucleotides matching TRBD1. The V gene end was trimmed by 3 bases and the J gene end by 2 bases; junction bases not matched to a gene: 8. Germline CDR1 is KGHDR and CDR2 is SFDVKD. This CDR3 is 17 amino acids long. The CDR3 protein is CATSDLDRERGNQPQHF. The DNA for the CDR3 is TGTGCCACCAGTGATCTGGACAGGGAACGGGGCAATCAGCCCCAGCATTTT.

The chain links TRBV7-3 to TRBJ2-1; TRBD2 is a possible D gene (5 bases). From germline, CDR1 is SGHTA and CDR2 FQGTGA. CDR3 length equals 16 residues. V was shortened by 5 bases and J by 5 bases, with 19 bases between the two germline ends. CDR3 DNA: TGTGCCAGCAGCCAGAACGCGGGCCTACTTAACAATGAGCAGTTCTTC. This codes for CASSQNAGLLNNEQFF.

The chain has TRBV29-1 and TRBJ2-2, with D possibly being TRBD2 (7 bases). From germline, CDR1 is SQVTM and CDR2 ANQGSEA. The CDR3 is 14 residues long. The ends were cut back, 4 bases at V and 4 bases at J, with 13 bases in the middle. CDR3 bases: TGCAGCGTTGTAGGGGGGGCGACCACCGGGGAGCTGTTTTTT. Translating gives CSVVGGATTGELFF.

The chain joins TRBV9 to TRBJ1-4; 9 nucleotides match TRBD1. This CDR3 contains 15 residues. The germline V gene has CDR1 SGDLS and CDR2 YYNGEE. Trimming took 3 bases from V and 3 from J; bases not matched to a gene: 3. DNA of the CDR3: TGTGCCAGCAGCGGAGGGACAGGGTCTAATGAAAAACTGTTTTTT. Protein sequence: CASSGGTGSNEKLFF.

The chain employs TRBV13 and TRBJ2-3; 15 bases align to TRBD2. V trimming: 5 bases; J trimming: 2 bases; junction bases outside the gene matches: 5. This CDR3 comprises 17 residues. Germline-derived CDR1 and CDR2 are PRHDT and FYEKMQ (reference sequence). The DNA for the CDR3 is TGTGCCAGCAGCCCTGGACTAGCGGGAGGGGACACAGATACGCAGTATTTT. Translated, it gives CASSPGLAGGDTDTQYF.

The chain joins TRBV4-2 to TRBJ2-7; D ambiguous. This CDR3 is 13 amino acids long. V lost 2 bases and J lost 4, with 9 bases in between. CDR1 is LGHNA, CDR2 YNFKEQ, per germline. CDR3 DNA sequence: TGTGCCAGCAGCCAAACGGACGGATACGAGCAGTACTTC. Amino acids: CASSQTDGYEQYF.

The chain couples TRBV19 to TRBJ1-6, with D unclear. This CDR3 has 15 amino acids. CDR1 LNHDA and CDR2 SQIVND come from the germline V gene (reference sequence). V lost 4 bases to trimming and J lost 8 bases, with 15 bases between them. This CDR3 is CASSSPWIVDSPLHF. The CDR3 DNA reads as TGTGCCAGTAGTAGCCCCTGGATCGTTGATTCACCCCTCCACTTT.

V gene TRBV6-5 combines with J gene TRBJ1-1; D gene unclear. Germline values: CDR1 MNHEY, CDR2 SVGAGI. V was pared by 8 bases and J by 4 bases, with 11 bases between. CDR3 length: 12 residues. CDR3 region: CASGNRGTEAFF. The CDR3 DNA is TGTGCCAGCGGAAATCGCGGCACTGAAGCTTTCTTT.

CDR3 residues: CASTRGASAPPDTQYF. The CDR3 nucleotides are TGTGCCAGCACCCGGGGGGCTAGCGCCCCGCCAGATACGCAGTATTTT. This sequence joins TRBV11-2 and TRBJ2-3; TRBD2 is a possible D gene (7 bases). The ends were cut back, 7 bases at V and 4 bases at J, with 21 bases in the middle. This CDR3 has 16 amino acids. Germline CDR1 reads SGHAT; CDR2 reads FQNNGV.

This sequence joins TRBV7-9 and TRBJ2-5; 10 positions match TRBD2. Trimming removed 2 bases from V and 1 base from J; junction bases left unmatched: 4. In germline, CDR1 is SEHNR, CDR2 FQNEAQ (reference sequence). The CDR3 sequence is 16 residues long. The CDR3 nucleotides are TGTGCCAGCAGCTTATTACTAGCGGGATCCCAAGAGACCCAGTACTTC. Residues: CASSLLLAGSQETQYF.